The 2 T cell receptor beta chains in this list originate from one sample, sequenced in a study of control samples from healthy donors and cancer patients. Using immunoSEQ multiplex PCR, the repertoire was profiled, and TCRdb retains in-frame clones only, with some absent. The data contain 75,000 to 100,000 clones, 82% of them singletons. Specimen: blood. All receptors derive from a man between 60 and 75 years old in good health.

The table lists this clone with a few counts. The rearrangement links TRBV5-6 to TRBJ1-3; D is undetermined. Germline V CDR1 and CDR2: SGHDT, YYEEEE. The CDR3 sequence is 13 residues long. The V end was cut by 0 bases, the J end by 9 bases, with 10 bases between. This CDR3 reads CASSLGRAGTIYF. Here the CDR3 DNA reads TGTGCCAGCAGCTTGGGGCGGGCGGGCACCATATATTTT.

In its sample, this clone ranks as medium-sized (0.01 to 0.1%). This chain joins TRBV5-4 and TRBJ1-2; no clear D gene. The CDR3 is 14 amino acids. V was clipped by 1 base and J by 2 bases, with 9 bases between them. CDR1 and CDR2 from the germline V gene are SGHNT and YYREEE (reference sequence). CDR3 nucleotides: TGTGCCAGCAGCTTGCTCGGAGTGAACTATGGCTACACCTTC. It codes for CASSLLGVNYGYTF. Drawing the rest from reference TRBV5-4 and TRBJ1-2, the complete variable domain is ETGVTQSPTHLIKTRGQQVTLRCSSQSGHNTVSWYQQALGQGPQFIFQYYREEENGRGNFPPRFSGLQFPNYSSELNVNALELDDSALYLCASSLLGVNYGYTFGSGTRLTVV.